The rows below give T cell receptor beta chains drawn from one sample of a study of regulatory T cells in long-lasting Graves disease. Via MiXCR, TCRdb re-called the multiplex PCR reads, giving one row per CDR3 protein. The sample holds about 400,000 distinct CDR3 sequences, less than 25% seen once. Sample: peripheral blood mononuclear cells (PBMCs), taken when the disease was refractory, from a patient treated with antithyroid drugs. The receptors shown here come from a female donor with Graves disease. CDR3s include the opening cysteine and the closing phenylalanine or tryptophan. The order of the fields is D gene, V gene, J gene, clone size, CDR3 protein, CDR3 DNA. The D gene is left open where the match is weak. The size entry is marked missing in some rows and otherwise reads once, few, many or a size class.

>TRBD2|TRBV28|TRBJ2-7|many
CASSPVTAGEIYEQYF
TGTGCCAGCAGCCCTGTGACAGCGGGAGAGATCTACGAGCAGTACTTC
>NA|TRBV27|TRBJ1-2|NA
CASSLLGSQGLNLYGYTF
TGTGCCAGCAGTTTATTAGGGTCCCAGGGGTTGAACCTCTATGGCTACACCTTC
>NA|TRBV28|TRBJ1-2|NA
CASTRSGGPGPYGYTF
TGTGCCAGCACCAGATCCGGGGGCCCCGGTCCCTATGGCTACACCTTC
>NA|TRBV6-5|TRBJ1-3|few
CASSLRETGNTIYF
TGTGCCAGCAGTTTAAGGGAGACTGGAAACACCATATATTTT
>NA|TRBV7-2|TRBJ2-6|NA
CASSLALSGGGANVLTF
TGTGCCAGCAGCTTAGCGCTTTCAGGAGGTGGGGCCAACGTCCTGACTTTC
>TRBD2|TRBV24-1|TRBJ2-2|few
CATRLAGSGELFF
TGTGCCACCAGACTAGCGGGATCCGGGGAGCTGTTTTTT
>NA|TRBV4-3|TRBJ1-4|few
CASSQGIEQLNEKLFF
TGCGCCAGCAGCCAAGGGATAGAACAGCTAAATGAAAAACTGTTTTTT
>NA|TRBV29-1|TRBJ1-2|NA
CSVEDTAVYGYTF
TGCAGCGTTGAAGATACGGCGGTTTATGGCTACACCTTC
>NA|TRBV6-8|TRBJ2-2|NA
CASGTPNTGELFF
TGTGCCAGCGGTACTCCGAACACCGGGGAGCTGTTTTTT
>TRBD1|TRBV6-2/TRBV6-3|TRBJ1-3|NA
CASTYLGQTLPTSGNTIYF
TGTGCCAGCACCTACTTGGGACAGACATTACCGACCTCTGGAAACACCATATATTTT
>NA|TRBV6-1|TRBJ1-5|many
CASSHPQGSNQPQHF
TGTGCCAGCAGTCACCCCCAGGGTAGCAATCAGCCCCAGCATTTT
>TRBD1|TRBV7-9|TRBJ1-3|few
CASSLGRDRANTIYF
TGTGCCAGCAGCTTAGGCCGGGACAGGGCAAACACCATATATTTT
>NA|TRBV5-1|TRBJ2-2|NA
CASRRSENTGELFF
TGCGCCAGCCGACGATCTGAGAACACCGGGGAGCTGTTTTTT
>NA|TRBV6-5|TRBJ2-7|few
CASSYSSLVRGEQYF
TGTGCCAGCAGTTACTCATCGTTGGTTCGGGGCGAGCAGTACTTC
>TRBD2|TRBV6-2/TRBV6-3|TRBJ2-7|NA
CASSYLEVRRERENEQYF
TGTGCCAGCAGTTACCTTGAAGTGCGGCGGGAGAGAGAAAACGAGCAGTACTTC
>TRBD2|TRBV4-2|TRBJ2-7|few
CASSQESGLADYEQYF
TGTGCCAGCAGCCAAGAGTCTGGGCTAGCGGACTACGAGCAGTACTTC
>NA|TRBV30|TRBJ2-7|NA
CAWMGVSYEQYF
TGTGCCTGGATGGGGGTTTCCTACGAGCAGTACTTC
>TRBD2|TRBV2|TRBJ2-7|few
CASSPAAGGPYEQYF
TGTGCCAGCAGCCCTGCGGCGGGAGGGCCCTACGAGCAGTACTTC
>NA|TRBV7-2|TRBJ2-5|NA
CASSLAVVRTAQETQYF
TGTGCCAGCAGCTTAGCGGTTGTGAGAACGGCACAAGAGACCCAGTACTTC
>NA|TRBV2|TRBJ1-2|many
CAALAVYGYTF
TGTGCCGCCTTAGCCGTCTATGGCTACACCTTC
>TRBD1|TRBV7-8|TRBJ2-1|NA
CASSLETDRYGNEQFF
TGTGCCAGCAGCTTAGAGACGGACAGGTACGGCAATGAGCAGTTCTTC
>NA|TRBV28|TRBJ2-1|few
CASKAGGLGNEQFF
TGTGCCAGCAAAGCAGGGGGACTGGGCAATGAGCAGTTCTTC
>NA|TRBV9|TRBJ2-5|few
CASSAEPLAQQETQYF
TGTGCCAGCAGCGCCGAGCCCCTAGCGCAACAAGAGACCCAGTACTTC
>NA|TRBV24-1|TRBJ2-5|NA
CATSDPTPAGTQYF
TGTGCCACCAGTGACCCAACACCCGCGGGGACCCAGTACTTC
>NA|TRBV3-1|TRBJ1-1|many
CASSQGREAFF
TGTGCCAGCAGCCAAGGACGTGAAGCTTTCTTT
>TRBD2|TRBV29-1|TRBJ2-4|NA
CSAVLADKNIQYF
TGCAGCGCCGTACTAGCGGACAAAAACATTCAGTACTTC
>TRBD2|TRBV14|TRBJ2-7|few
CASSPRSRTSGSAYEQYF
TGTGCCAGCAGTCCCCGCAGCCGGACTAGCGGGTCGGCCTACGAGCAGTACTTC
>NA|TRBV7-2|TRBJ1-2|NA
CASSLGKKDYGYTF
TGTGCCAGCAGCTTAGGTAAAAAGGACTATGGCTACACCTTC
>NA|TRBV5-6|TRBJ2-5|NA
CASSSSGHSQETQYF
TGTGCCAGCAGCTCGTCCGGGCACTCGCAAGAGACCCAGTACTTC
>TRBD2|TRBV28|TRBJ2-1|NA
CASSSPRLAELNEQFF
TGTGCCAGCAGTTCCCCTCGGCTAGCGGAACTCAATGAGCAGTTCTTC
>NA|TRBV5-1|TRBJ2-5|NA
CASSSYGTQEETQYF
TGCGCCAGCAGCTCCTATGGGACTCAGGAAGAGACCCAGTACTTC
>NA|TRBV28|TRBJ1-6|many
CASSFGREYSPLHF
TGTGCCAGCAGTTTCGGCAGGGAGTATTCACCCCTCCACTTT
>NA|TRBV25-1|TRBJ2-7|NA
CASRGPGLNHEQYF
TGTGCCAGCAGGGGACCGGGGTTAAATCACGAGCAGTACTTC
>NA|TRBV6-2/TRBV6-3|TRBJ2-7|NA
CASNPWDGYEQYF
TGTGCCAGCAACCCTTGGGATGGCTACGAGCAGTACTTC
>NA|TRBV15|TRBJ2-2|once
CATSRDLGAVMNTGELFF
TGTGCCACCAGCAGAGATCTGGGGGCGGTCATGAACACCGGGGAGCTGTTTTTT
>NA|TRBV28|TRBJ2-2|few
CASSFLRELSGELFF
TGTGCCAGCAGTTTCTTACGGGAGCTATCCGGGGAGCTGTTTTTT
>TRBD2|TRBV20-1|TRBJ2-7|few
CSATRGVAGGYGEQYF
TGCAGTGCTACCCGAGGCGTAGCGGGAGGGTATGGCGAGCAGTACTTC
>NA|TRBV27|TRBJ2-1|NA
CASSPGGGPGAPYNEQFF
TGTGCCAGCAGTCCCGGGGGTGGGCCCGGGGCCCCTTACAATGAGCAGTTCTTC
>NA|TRBV12-5|TRBJ1-4|NA
CASGFSSGGAAGGEKLFF
TGTGCTAGTGGTTTCTCCTCTGGGGGGGCAGCGGGTGGAGAAAAACTGTTTTTT
>NA|TRBV7-9|TRBJ2-7|few
CASSSTGTSREQYF
TGTGCCAGCAGCTCTACCGGGACTTCCCGGGAGCAGTACTTC
>NA|TRBV7-2|TRBJ2-2|few
CASSLAGVVAGELFF
TGTGCCAGCAGCTTAGCGGGGGTCGTGGCCGGGGAGCTGTTTTTT
>NA|TRBV28|TRBJ2-7|NA
CASSATYEQYF
TGTGCCAGCAGTGCTACCTACGAGCAGTACTTC
>NA|TRBV29-1|TRBJ2-7|few
CSVAYGYEQYF
TGCAGCGTTGCGTACGGCTACGAGCAGTACTTC
>TRBD2|TRBV3-1|TRBJ2-7|few
CASSLSGSDEQYF
TGTGCCAGCAGCCTAAGCGGGAGCGACGAGCAGTACTTC
>NA|TRBV7-9|TRBJ1-1|many
CASSPSWGVVGTEAFF
TGTGCCAGCAGCCCCTCATGGGGGGTGGTAGGCACTGAAGCTTTCTTT
>TRBD2|TRBV11-2|TRBJ2-1|few
CASSLMRTRGDNEQFF
TGTGCCAGCAGCTTAATGCGGACTAGGGGTGACAATGAGCAGTTCTTC
>NA|TRBV30|TRBJ2-7|many
CAWSSTVSGREQYF
TGTGCCTGGAGTTCCACGGTCTCCGGTAGGGAGCAGTACTTC
>NA|TRBV12-3/TRBV12-4|TRBJ1-1|many
CASTKGNTEAFF
TGTGCCAGCACCAAGGGGAACACTGAAGCTTTCTTT
>TRBD2|TRBV6-1|TRBJ2-2|few
CASRRTSGGPGELFF
TGTGCCAGCAGAAGGACTAGCGGGGGGCCCGGGGAGCTGTTTTTT
>NA|TRBV18|TRBJ2-7|NA
CASSRGQTLGEQYF
TGTGCCAGCTCACGAGGACAGACCCTCGGCGAGCAGTACTTC
>NA|TRBV24-1|TRBJ2-3|many
CATSGSHRGDTQYF
TGTGCCACCAGTGGCTCACACCGCGGGGATACGCAGTATTTT
>NA|TRBV6-1|TRBJ2-7|many
CASSSPVVHEQYF
TGTGCCAGCAGTAGTCCGGTTGTCCACGAGCAGTACTTC
>NA|TRBV13|TRBJ1-1|many
CASSLGLGNTEAFF
TGTGCCAGCAGCTTAGGGCTGGGGAACACTGAAGCTTTCTTT